The T cell receptor (beta chain) described here comes from a study of T cells after yellow fever vaccination. To note about this clonotype: Its antigen is undetermined.

Study conclusions and caveats: The bulk population could contribute abundant contaminating clonotypes to FACS-sorted repertoires.

TCRdb itself ran the 5' RACE reads through MiXCR, one entry per CDR3 protein. This repertoire shows 200,000 to 300,000 distinct CDR3 sequences, around 7% found once; its top ten account for 0.85%. Germline V CDR1 and CDR2: GTSNPN, SVGIG (reference sequence). Trimming cost V 4 bases and J 5 bases; bases outside gene matches: 13. This CDR3 spans 15 amino acids. The sequence came from a man aged 25 to 45 who received the YFV17D yellow fever vaccine. Specimen: CD4+ T cells sorted from PBMCs, collected 15 days after the yellow fever booster vaccination. This rearrangement joins TRBV30 to TRBJ2-7; 8 bases are a match to TRBD2. CDR3 sequence (DNA): TGTGCCTGGAACCGATTCGGGACTAGTCTCAACGAGCAGTACTTC. Translation: CAWNRFGTSLNEQYF.